One and the same sample provided the 30 T cell receptor beta chains below, sequenced in a study of blood T cell repertoires in COVID-19. Libraries were prepared by immunoSEQ multiplex PCR; TCRdb keeps only in-frame clonotypes and omits some of them. The sample contains about 270,000 clones, 86% of which appear only once. The material sequenced was PBMCs or T cells enriched from blood (not recorded which). Receptor source: a woman aged 18-29 years who had recovered from COVID-19.

This clone was seen once. The chain joins TRBV19 to TRBJ1-2, with D uncertain. Trimming removed 3 bases from V and 4 bases from J, with 9 bases in between. The CDR3 length is 13 residues. Germline lookup yields CDR1 LNHDA and CDR2 SQIVND (reference sequence). CDR3 residues: CASSIGGLYGYTF. The DNA for the CDR3 is TGTGCCAGTAGTATTGGCGGACTCTATGGCTACACCTTC.

The rearrangement links TRBV6-2 or TRBV6-3 to TRBJ2-5; the match to TRBD2 covers 8 bases. CDR1 is MNHEY and CDR2 is SVGEGT in the germline V gene. The V and J ends lost 6 bases and 2 bases, in that order; junction bases with no gene match: 11. The CDR3 is 16 residues long. The CDR3 region is CASSKRPGRDQETQYF. In nucleotides, the CDR3 is TGTGCCAGCAGCAAACGCCCCGGGAGGGATCAAGAGACCCAGTACTTC.

The chain is built from TRBV2 and TRBJ2-1; the D gene is possibly TRBD1 (6 bases). V lost 3 bases and J 1 base, leaving 13 bases between the germline ends. The germline CDR1 and CDR2 sequences are SNHLY and FYNNEI. This CDR3 has 16 residues. Here the CDR3 reads CASSEGAGRSYNEQFF. Written as DNA, the CDR3 is TGTGCCAGCAGTGAGGGGGCGGGTCGGTCCTACAATGAGCAGTTCTTC. The full variable domain, its missing parts supplied by reference TRBV2 and TRBJ2-1, is EPEVTQTPSHQVTQMGQEVILRCVPISNHLYFYWYRQILGQKVEFLVSFYNNEISEKSEIFDDQFSVERPDGSNFTLKIRSTKLEDSAMYFCASSEGAGRSYNEQFFGPGTRLTVL.

Notes on this clone: The junction does not match germline at one end; this may be a read error. V gene TRBV25-1 combines with J gene TRBJ2-3, with D possibly TRBD2 on 6 matching bases. Germline lookup yields CDR1 MGHDK and CDR2 SYGVNS. This CDR3 is built from 10 residues. The CDR3 coding sequence is TGCGGGACTAGCACAGATACGCAGTATTTT. This encodes CGTSTDTQYF.

A single count supports this clone. This chain connects TRBV24-1 to TRBJ2-3; the match to TRBD2 covers 10 bases. Germline CDR1 KGHDR, CDR2 SFDVKD. The CDR3 covers 15 residues. After removal of 4 bases from V and 1 base from J, the junction contained 1 base not matched to a gene. This CDR3 is CATSESGGGTDTQYF. The CDR3 nucleotides read TGTGCCACCAGTGAGAGCGGGGGGGGCACAGATACGCAGTATTTT.

The chain couples TRBV9 to TRBJ2-6; D perhaps matches TRBD2 (6 bases). Germline CDR1 SGDLS, CDR2 YYNGEE. Between the trimmed V and J ends, which lost 3 bases and 2 bases, there was a span of 15 bases. The CDR3 totals 17 residues. The CDR3 DNA follows: TGTGCCAGCAGCGCGGGAGTAGCGAGAGCTGGGGCCAACGTCCTGACTTTC. Residues: CASSAGVARAGANVLTF.

The chain recombines TRBV5-1 with TRBJ2-3, with 12 nucleotides matching TRBD2. This CDR3 has 17 residues. The trim removed 0 bases at V and 5 bases at J, leaving 7 bases unmatched. Germline V CDR1 and CDR2: SGHRS, YFSETQ. CDR3 protein: CASSLASGRASRDTQYF. For the CDR3, the DNA is TGCGCCAGCAGCTTGGCTAGCGGGAGGGCTTCAAGAGATACGCAGTATTTT.

This rearrangement joins TRBV11-2 to TRBJ2-2; D not certain. Germline V gene lookup returns CDR1 SGHAT and CDR2 FQNNGV. V lost 3 bases to trimming and J lost 0 bases, with 8 bases between them. This CDR3 contains 15 residues. Written as DNA, the CDR3 is TGTGCCAGCAGCTTGGTGCCGGCGAACACCGGGGAGCTGTTTTTT. This sequence encodes CASSLVPANTGELFF.

V usage is TRBV7-3 and J usage is TRBJ2-7, with TRBD2 matching over 13 bases. This CDR3 contains 15 residues. The V gene's germline CDR1 is SGHTA and CDR2 FQGTGA. Trimming cost V 5 bases and J 2 bases; bases outside gene matches: 3. The CDR3 region has the DNA TGTGCCAGCAGCGCGGGACTAGCGGGAACCTACGAGCAGTACTTC. Residues: CASSAGLAGTYEQYF.

CDR3 region: CASSQEGRRYF. CDR3 in DNA: TGTGCCAGCAGCCAAGAGGGGAGACGATATTTT. The rearrangement uses TRBV3-1 (or the pseudogene TRBV3-2) and TRBJ1-3; D unresolved. CDR3 size: 11 residues. V lost 0 bases to trimming and J lost 15 bases, with 9 bases between them. The germline V gene has CDR1 LGHDT and CDR2 YNNKEL (reference sequence).

The chain is built from TRBV6-5 and TRBJ2-7; 7 nucleotides line up with TRBD1. The CDR3 is made up of 14 amino acids. V was pared by 7 bases and J by 1 base, with 7 bases of the junction left unmatched. Germline V gene lookup returns CDR1 MNHEY and CDR2 SVGAGI. In nucleotides, the CDR3 is TGTGCCAGCACCACAGGACAGGCGTCCTACGAGCAGTACTTC. Translated: CASTTGQASYEQYF.

The V gene is TRBV10-3, the J gene TRBJ1-6, with D unresolved. The CDR3 is made up of 10 amino acids. Germline CDR1 ENHRY, CDR2 SYGVKD. With 8 bases removed from V and 8 bases from J, the gap between germline ends came to 4 bases. The DNA for the CDR3 is TGTGCCATCGGAGATTCACCCCTCCACTTT. Translation: CAIGDSPLHF.

The V and J genes are TRBV4-1 and TRBJ2-3; the match to TRBD1 covers 7 bases. The CDR3 runs to 16 residues. Trimming at V came to 4 bases and at J to 6 bases, leaving 13 bases not matched to a gene. The germline CDR1 and CDR2 sequences are MGHRA and YSYEKL. The CDR3 spells CASSPSGQALGDTQYF. In DNA form, the CDR3 reads TGCGCCAGCAGCCCTTCTGGACAGGCCCTAGGGGATACGCAGTATTTT.

The rearrangement uses TRBV4-1 and TRBJ1-2; 7 bases fit TRBD1. V shed 3 bases and J 6 bases; nucleotides not matched to a gene: 16. CDR1 is MGHRA and CDR2 is YSYEKL in the germline V gene. The CDR3 has 17 residues. The CDR3, as DNA: TGCGCCAGCAGCCATCACGAAAAATACCAGGGGGAGAATGGCTACACCTTC. This codes for CASSHHEKYQGENGYTF.

The chain employs TRBV27 and TRBJ1-2; D possibly corresponds to TRBD1 (5 bases). Germline V CDR1 and CDR2: MNHEY, SMNVEV (reference sequence). This CDR3 has 14 amino acids. V lost 2 bases, J lost 5 bases, and 12 bases lay in between. CDR3 loop: CASSLGGGDYGYTF. DNA for the CDR3: TGTGCCAGCAGTTTAGGTGGAGGGGATTATGGCTACACCTTC.

The V and J genes are TRBV24-1 and TRBJ2-7, with 9 bases aligning to TRBD2. This CDR3 contains 16 residues. Germline values: CDR1 KGHDR, CDR2 SFDVKD. V trimming: 9 bases; J trimming: 6 bases; junction bases outside the gene matches: 17. The chain's CDR3 is CATHPTRGGGAGEQYF. In nucleotides, the CDR3 is TGTGCCACCCACCCGACGCGGGGCGGGGGGGCCGGCGAGCAGTACTTC.

The chain joins TRBV28 to TRBJ2-7; tentative D call: TRBD1 (5 bases). Germline lookup yields CDR1 MDHEN and CDR2 SYDVKM. V lost 3 bases to trimming and J lost 0 bases, with 15 bases between them. This CDR3 has 16 residues. Here the CDR3 DNA reads TGTGCCAGCAGTTTTGCCCAGGGATCGAGCTCCTACGAGCAGTACTTC. Protein sequence: CASSFAQGSSSYEQYF.

This clone came up a few times. V usage is TRBV4-1 and J usage is TRBJ1-5; D not resolved. This CDR3 contains 17 residues. Looked up from germline, CDR1 is MGHRA and CDR2 is YSYEKL. The ends were cut back, 0 bases at V and 1 base at J, with 13 bases in the middle. The CDR3 spells CASSQDSGTFSNQPQHF. CDR3 nucleotide sequence: TGCGCCAGCAGCCAAGATAGTGGTACGTTCAGCAATCAGCCCCAGCATTTT.

The V and J genes are TRBV7-2 and TRBJ1-2; 9 bases map to TRBD1. Germline CDR1 SGHTA, CDR2 FQGNSA. V trimming: 2 bases; J trimming: 3 bases; junction bases outside the gene matches: 1. CDR3 length equals 14 residues. The CDR3 spells CASSLTGGYYGYTF. The CDR3, as DNA: TGTGCCAGCAGCTTAACAGGGGGCTACTATGGCTACACCTTC.

A note on this clone: One end of the junction does not line up with germline, which may come from a read error. The rearrangement joins TRBV11-3 to TRBJ2-7; TRBD1 might be the D (5 bases). The CDR3 has 13 amino acids. CDR1 is SGHNT and CDR2 is YENEEA in the germline V gene. For the CDR3, the DNA is TGTGCCAGCAGCTTAGCCCAAGACAGAGATCCCGCCTTC. It translates to CASSLAQDRDPAF.

This chain links TRBV6-5 with TRBJ2-7, with 7 positions matching TRBD2. This CDR3 has 13 amino acids. With V trimmed by 8 bases and J by 2 bases, 6 bases remained unmatched. Germline-derived CDR1 and CDR2 are MNHEY and SVGAGI. The CDR3 DNA follows: TGTGCCAGCTACATGGGAGGGGCCTACGAGCAGTACTTC. This sequence encodes CASYMGGAYEQYF.

This clone appeared once. CDR3 in amino acids: CASSDFGRERETQYF. The CDR3 bases are TGTGCCAGCAGTGATTTCGGCAGGGAAAGGGAGACCCAGTACTTC. The chain joins TRBV25-1 to TRBJ2-5; a weak D match, TRBD1 (5 bases). The CDR3 covers 15 residues. Trimming cost V 3 bases and J 5 bases, with 16 bases left between them. Looked up from germline, CDR1 is MGHDK and CDR2 is SYGVNS.

The chain couples TRBV9 to TRBJ1-6; 8 bases align to TRBD1. From germline, CDR1 is SGDLS and CDR2 YYNGEE. This CDR3 has 16 residues. The J segment lost 2 bases and the V segment lost 4 bases, leaving 5 bases of the junction unmatched. CDR3 protein: CASSQGAPAYNSPLHF. CDR3 DNA: TGTGCCAGCAGCCAGGGGGCTCCCGCCTATAATTCACCCCTCCACTTT. Based on the CDR3 plus reference TRBV9 and TRBJ1-6, the full variable domain is DSGVTQTPKHLITATGQRVTLRCSPRSGDLSVYWYQQSLDQGLQFLIQYYNGEERAKGNILERFSAQQFPDLHSELNLSSLELGDSALYFCASSQGAPAYNSPLHFGNGTRLTVT.

This rearrangement joins TRBV6-5 to TRBJ2-2; no firm D call. V was cut by 7 bases and J by 0 bases, with 6 bases left in between. Germline V gene data show CDR1 as MNHEY and CDR2 as SVGAGI. The CDR3 is 13 amino acids. The DNA of the CDR3 is TGTGCCAGCAAATCCGCGAACACCGGGGAGCTGTTTTTT. Amino acid sequence: CASKSANTGELFF.

This rearrangement joins TRBV24-1 to TRBJ1-1, with D maybe TRBD1 (5 bases). Germline V CDR1 and CDR2: KGHDR, SFDVKD. V lost 3 bases and J 4 bases, leaving 11 bases between the germline ends. CDR3 length equals 14 residues. The CDR3: CATSDGQGVTEAFF. The CDR3 nucleotides are TGTGCCACCAGTGATGGGCAGGGTGTCACTGAAGCTTTCTTT.

The chain recombines TRBV3-1 (or the pseudogene TRBV3-2) with TRBJ1-4; 9 bases agree with TRBD1. The ends lost 6 bases at V and 7 bases at J; junction bases unmatched: 9. CDR3 length equals 15 residues. Germline V gene lookup returns CDR1 LGHDT and CDR2 YNNKEL (reference sequence). CDR3: CASSRTQGQGEKLFF. CDR3 DNA sequence: TGTGCCAGCAGTCGAACCCAGGGACAGGGTGAAAAACTGTTTTTT.

The chain uses TRBV2 and TRBJ1-3, with D uncertain. The CDR3 runs to 16 residues. The V end was cut by 2 bases, the J end by 0 bases, with 11 bases between. CDR1 is SNHLY, CDR2 FYNNEI, per germline. The CDR3 DNA follows: TGTGCCAGCAGTGAAATGTTACACCGCTCTGGAAACACCATATATTTT. Translated, it gives CASSEMLHRSGNTIYF.

This clone appeared a few times. The chain has TRBV7-9 and TRBJ1-4, with TRBD1 identical over 10 bases. Germline V gives CDR1 SEHNR, CDR2 FQNEAQ (reference sequence). The CDR3 contains 14 residues. The ends lost 7 bases at V and 6 bases at J; junction bases unmatched: 5. The CDR3 region has the DNA TGTGCCAGCAACTCCGGGACAGGGGATGAAAAACTGTTTTTT. It translates to CASNSGTGDEKLFF.

The chain employs TRBV28 and TRBJ2-2; maybe TRBD1 (5 bases). The CDR3 contains 16 residues. Per the germline V gene, CDR1 is MDHEN and CDR2 is SYDVKM. Trimming removed 6 bases from V and 5 bases from J, with 19 bases in between. The chain's CDR3 is CASSPSDSVMTGELFF. CDR3 in DNA: TGTGCCAGCAGCCCATCAGACAGCGTGATGACCGGGGAGCTGTTTTTT.

In regard to this clone: The junction shows a germline mismatch at one end, possibly a read error. J is TRBJ2-1 and V is TRBV2; 12 bases line up with TRBD2. The CDR3 has 16 amino acids. Germline CDR1 SNHLY, CDR2 FYNNEI. The CDR3 region has the DNA TGTGCCAGCAGTGGATACGGACTAGCGGGACCCCCAGGGACGCTCTTC. This encodes CASSGYGLAGPPGTLF. The full variable domain, in which reference TRBV2 and TRBJ2-1 provide the parts outside the CDR3, is EPEVTQTPSHQVTQMGQEVILRCVPISNHLYFYWYRQILGQKVEFLVSFYNNEISEKSEIFDDQFSVERPDGSNFTLKIRSTKLEDSAMYFCASSGYGLAGPPGTLFGPGTRLTVL.